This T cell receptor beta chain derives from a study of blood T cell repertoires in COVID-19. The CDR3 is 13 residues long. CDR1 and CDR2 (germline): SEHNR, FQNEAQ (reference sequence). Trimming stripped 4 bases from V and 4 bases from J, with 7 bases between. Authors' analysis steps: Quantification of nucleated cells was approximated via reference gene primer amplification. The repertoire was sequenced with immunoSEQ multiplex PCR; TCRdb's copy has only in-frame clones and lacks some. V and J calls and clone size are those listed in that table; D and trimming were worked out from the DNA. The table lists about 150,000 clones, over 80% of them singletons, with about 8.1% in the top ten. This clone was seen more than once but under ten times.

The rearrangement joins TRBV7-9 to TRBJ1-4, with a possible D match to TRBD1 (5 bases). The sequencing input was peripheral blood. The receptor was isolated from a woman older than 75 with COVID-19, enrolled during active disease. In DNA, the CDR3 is TGTGCCAGCAGCTCGACAGTTAATGAAAAACTGTTTTTT. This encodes CASSSTVNEKLFF. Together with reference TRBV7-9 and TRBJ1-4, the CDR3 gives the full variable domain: DTGVSQNPRHKITKRGQNVTFRCDPISEHNRLYWYRQTLGQGPEFLTYFQNEAQLEKSRLLSDRFSAERPKGSFSTLEIQRTEQGDSAMYLCASSSTVNEKLFFGSGTQLSVL.